This T cell receptor (beta chain) was recovered during a study of Graves' ophthalmopathy and Graves' hyperthyroidism (dated by TCRdb to the late 2010s). In the study overall: Peripheral blood was collected before any treatment was given, at the time of initial diagnosis. To tell Graves' ophthalmopathy apart from Graves' hyperthyroidism, and to predict which patients would progress to ophthalmopathy, the study relied on TCR beta repertoire signatures. In total, 135 blood samples were TCR-sequenced: 43 ophthalmopathy, roughly 77 hyperthyroidism and about 17 hyperthyroidism-to-ophthalmopathy patients. To explore V-J signatures that separate ophthalmopathy from hyperthyroidism, a discovery set of approximately 100 patients was enrolled, consisting of fewer than 45 with ophthalmopathy and under 65 with stable hyperthyroidism. The independent validation cohort included approximately 19 hyperthyroidism patients plus 17 patients who later progressed from hyperthyroidism to ophthalmopathy. In about six hyperthyroidism patients, the T-cell repertoires found in thyroid tissue were compared with those found in blood. Following sampling, methimazole starting at 30 mg daily was administered to hyperthyroidism patients, and high-dose intravenous methylprednisolone was administered to ophthalmopathy patients.

TCR beta CDR3 regions were amplified from RNA transcripts for repertoire sequencing. The first round was an RT-PCR using HTBI primers with the Qiagen OneStep RT-PCR kit, and this first round was followed by a second-round multiplex PCR, then size selection and purification. Libraries were sequenced on an Illumina HiSeq2000 using paired-end 100 bp reads. The study's processing was this. SOAPnuke was used for read processing, and reads with adapters, uncalled bases, a mean Phred below 15, or no exact constant-primer or identifier match were discarded. High-quality paired reads were merged with COPE v1.2.5. Each unique nucleotide sequence was defined as a clonotype, and clonotypes were aligned to IMGT TRB V, D and J references with MiTCR v1.1. Analysis was restricted to V-J combinations with a frequency above 0.0001, which covered roughly 99% of repertoires. For each V-J combination, a TCR clonal expansion and chaos score was defined as the ratio of F50 clonal expansion to chaos observed in the TCRdist matrix. Features were reduced by Welch's t-statistics and random forest to roughly 14 V-J combinations, which fed a naive Bayes classifier. Thyroid-blood repertoire similarity was quantified with the Morisita-Horn index. The public reads were reanalyzed by TCRdb: fastp trimming at Q25, MiXCR alignment, in-frame beta chains only. Each record represents a unique CDR3 protein, reported with the most common genes and DNA among its rows. The V and J calls shown here were made by TCRdb, not taken from the authors' results. Counted in this sample were almost 750,000 distinct CDR3 sequences; 40% of them appeared once. 35% to 55% of the sample is in the top ten clones.

Overall study outcomes, separate from this receptor: Ophthalmopathy was separated from stable hyperthyroidism by the 13-signature model with about 88% sensitivity and about 83% specificity in cross-validation and with 80%/75% in the test set. No statistical method was used to predetermine the sample size, and group allocation was not hidden from the investigators. In validation, the model predicted ophthalmopathy progression with about 64% sensitivity and around 72% specificity; approximately 12 predicted patients were CT-confirmed with GO in a median of approximately six months. Most expanded thyroid clonotypes with frequency above 0.001 were also detected in blood, suggesting blood repertoires may reflect the thyroid immune response.

The CDR1 and CDR2 encoded by the germline V gene (reference sequence) are SEHNR and FQNEAQ. There are 11 amino acids in the CDR3, from cysteine to phenylalanine inclusive. Just the 33-base CDR3 DNA is kept, in frame starting at base 1. Turning to this clonotype: No antigen is known for it. One end of the junction fails to match germline, which may point to a read error.

Ophthalmopathy patients had moderately to severely active disease, Clinical Activity Score of at least 3, NOSPECS grade of at least 4, and disease duration under 3 months. Patients with other autoimmune diseases, uncontrolled infections, pregnancy or lactation were excluded from the study. Diagnosis relied on clinical symptoms, serum thyroxine, TRAb, thyroid ultrasound and orbital computed tomography. Using Ficoll-Paque density gradient centrifugation, PBMCs were isolated from over 8.5 ml of fresh peripheral blood. Total RNA was extracted with Trizol reagent and quality-checked on an Agilent 2100 Bioanalyzer.

Sequencing input: peripheral blood. The receptor comes from an adult man with Graves' ophthalmopathy. In this chain, TRBV7-9 is recombined with TRBJ2-7, with the D gene not clear enough to name. The CDR3 here reads CASSGSYERYF. The nucleotides read TGTGCCAGCAGCGGATCCTACGAGCGGTACTTC.